Each of the 11 T cell receptor beta chains below was sequenced from the same sample in a study of shared clonotypes between healthy human individuals. The data were produced by immunoSEQ multiplex PCR, yet TCRdb's version contains in-frame clones alone and is incomplete. Of millions of clones listed, roughly 96% are singletons. The sample was naive CD4+ T cells sorted from blood. Subset in this sample: CD45RA+ positively selected. The receptor set was obtained from a man aged 18 to 29 in good health.

The chain has TRBV5-6 and TRBJ1-1, with D hard to call. Per germline, CDR1 SGHDT and CDR2 YYEEEE. V lost 4 bases and J 6 bases, leaving 7 bases between the germline ends. The CDR3 has 11 residues. The CDR3: CASSQGPEAFF. DNA of the CDR3: TGTGCCAGCAGCCAAGGACCTGAAGCTTTCTTT.

The genes are TRBV7-2 and TRBJ2-7, with 9 positions matching TRBD1. V was pared by 5 bases and J by 4 bases, with 9 bases of the junction left unmatched. The CDR3 spans 15 residues. CDR1 is SGHTA, CDR2 FQGNSA, per germline. The CDR3 is CASSTQQGALYEQYF. The CDR3 nucleotides are TGTGCCAGCAGCACCCAACAGGGGGCCCTGTACGAGCAGTACTTC.

The J gene is TRBJ2-7, the V gene TRBV7-9, with D unclear. The CDR3 runs 13 residues. Trimming removed 1 base from V and 7 bases from J, with 11 bases in between. Per germline, CDR1 SEHNR and CDR2 FQNEAQ (reference sequence). DNA for the CDR3: TGTGCCAGCAGCTTAGAATGGGGATATGAGCAGTACTTC. Its protein is CASSLEWGYEQYF.

In its sample, this clone was seen once. DNA of the CDR3: TGTGCCAGCAGTTACGACCACCGGCAGTTCTTC. Its protein product is CASSYDHRQFF. The gene calls are TRBV6-5 and TRBJ2-1; D is unresolved. Germline loops: CDR1 MNHEY, CDR2 SVGAGI. The CDR3 sequence is 11 residues long. V lost 2 bases and J lost 12, with 8 bases in between.

The rearrangement links TRBV5-4 to TRBJ2-7; 7 bases line up with TRBD2. Unmatched junction bases numbered 7, after V lost 5 bases and J lost 2 bases. There are 14 residues in the CDR3. The germline V gene has CDR1 SGHNT and CDR2 YYREEE (reference sequence). The CDR3 here is CASRGAGPTYEQYF. In DNA form, the CDR3 reads TGTGCCAGCAGGGGAGCGGGACCTACCTACGAGCAGTACTTC.

The table lists this clone with a count of one. The chain has TRBV10-3 and TRBJ2-1; no reliable D call. Deletions cut 4 bases from V and 0 bases from J, with 7 bases between. The CDR3 is made up of 14 amino acids. CDR1 ENHRY and CDR2 SYGVKD come from the germline V gene. The CDR3 reads CAISVKSSYNEQFF. In DNA form, the CDR3 reads TGTGCCATCAGTGTTAAGAGCTCCTACAATGAGCAGTTCTTC.

The chain's CDR3 is CASSQGGGSPGELFF. The CDR3 nucleotides read TGTGCCAGCAGCCAAGGGGGCGGGAGCCCCGGGGAGCTGTTTTTT. The V and J genes are TRBV14 and TRBJ2-2; 7 nucleotides align to TRBD2. V shed 1 base and J 6 bases; nucleotides not matched to a gene: 5. This CDR3 comprises 15 residues. CDR1 is SGHDN, CDR2 FVKESK, per germline. Full variable domain (remainder filled in from reference TRBV14 and TRBJ2-2): EAGVTQFPSHSVIEKGQTVTLRCDPISGHDNLYWYRRVMGKEIKFLLHFVKESKQDESGMPNNRFLAERTGGTYSTLKVQPAELEDSGVYFCASSQGGGSPGELFFGEGSRLTVL.

This clone was picked up one time. This rearrangement joins TRBV11-3 to TRBJ2-2; the match to TRBD2 covers 11 bases. V lost 4 bases to trimming and J lost 0 bases; unmatched junction nucleotides: 10. Per germline, CDR1 SGHNT and CDR2 YENEEA. This CDR3 has 19 residues. Written as DNA, the CDR3 is TGTGCCAGCAGCTCGAGAGGGACTAGCGGATCCCCGAACACCGGGGAGCTGTTTTTT. Translated: CASSSRGTSGSPNTGELFF. The full variable domain, with the rest looked up from reference TRBV11-3 and TRBJ2-2, is EAGVVQSPRYKIIEKKQPVAFWCNPISGHNTLYWYLQNLGQGPELLIRYENEEAVDDSQLPKDRFSAERLKGVDSTLKIQPAELGDSAVYLCASSSRGTSGSPNTGELFFGEGSRLTVL.

In regard to this clone: Distinct nucleotide sequences in the sample also encode this CDR3. The chain combines TRBV2 with TRBJ1-2; D unresolved. The CDR3 is made up of 13 amino acids. Trimming took off 2 bases at V and 4 bases at J, with 8 bases between the two ends. CDR1 SNHLY and CDR2 FYNNEI come from the germline V gene. Written as DNA, the CDR3 is TGTGCCAGCAGTGAACAGCGAAGCTATGGCTACACCTTC. Its protein is CASSEQRSYGYTF.

The genes are TRBV4-2 and TRBJ1-1, with D unclear. The CDR3 runs 13 residues. From germline, CDR1 is LGHNA and CDR2 YNFKEQ. Trimming pared 1 base from V and 4 bases from J, leaving 7 bases between. CDR3 sequence reads: CASSQVPGTEAFF. The CDR3 coding sequence is TGTGCCAGCAGCCAAGTCCCTGGCACTGAAGCTTTCTTT.

The chain carries TRBV5-1 and TRBJ2-3, with 10 bases identical to TRBD1. CDR3 length: 17 residues. CDR1 is SGHRS, CDR2 YFSETQ, per germline. V trimming: 4 bases; J trimming: 1 base; junction bases outside the gene matches: 9. The CDR3 reads CASSTNPGTGGTDTQYF. Written as DNA, the CDR3 is TGCGCCAGCAGCACCAACCCCGGGACAGGGGGCACAGATACGCAGTATTTT.